A single sample is the source of the 29 T cell receptor beta chains below, sequenced in a study of blood T cell repertoires in COVID-19. Repertoires were generated with immunoSEQ multiplex PCR, while TCRdb's copy carries only in-frame clones and drops some. The sample lists over 200,000 clones; approximately 75% were seen once. Sequencing was carried out using PBMCs or T cells enriched from blood (not recorded which). The receptors were sampled from a man aged 35 to 55 who had recovered from COVID-19.

The chain joins TRBV19 to TRBJ2-1, with 7 bases lining up with TRBD1. The CDR3 has 14 amino acids. Per germline, CDR1 LNHDA and CDR2 SQIVND (reference sequence). Trimming cost V 5 bases and J 14 bases; bases outside gene matches: 15. The CDR3, as DNA: TGTGCCAGTAGTTCCCAGGGGGATACCGCTCCCGAGTTCTTC. It yields the protein CASSSQGDTAPEFF.

The chain joins TRBV11-2 to TRBJ1-3; D might be TRBD1 (6 bases). This CDR3 has 16 residues. Germline V CDR1 and CDR2: SGHAT, FQNNGV. Trimming removed 5 bases at V and 2 bases at J, with 16 bases between. This CDR3 is CASSGRPGHTGNTIYF. Here the CDR3 DNA reads TGTGCCAGCAGCGGTCGACCGGGACACACTGGAAACACCATATATTTT.

The chain carries TRBV18 and TRBJ2-3; TRBD1 matches at 7 bases. Germline values: CDR1 KGHSH, CDR2 LQKENI. Unmatched junction bases numbered 3, after V lost 1 base and J lost 5 bases. The CDR3 is 14 residues long. CDR3 DNA sequence: TGTGCCAGCTCACCACAGGGGGCGGGAGATACGCAGTATTTT. This gives the protein CASSPQGAGDTQYF. The variable domain in full, completed from reference TRBV18 and TRBJ2-3, reads NAGVMQNPRHLVRRRGQEARLRCSPMKGHSHVYWYRQLPEEGLKFMVYLQKENIIDESGMPKERFSAEFPKEGPSILRIQQVVRGDSAAYFCASSPQGAGDTQYFGPGTRLTVL.

This rearrangement joins TRBV18 to TRBJ1-1; D gene uncertain. Trimming took off 4 bases at V and 8 bases at J, with 14 bases between the two ends. Germline V gene data show CDR1 as KGHSH and CDR2 as LQKENI. This CDR3 has 13 residues. The CDR3 nucleotides are TGTGCCAGCTCACGTACCGAAGCGACGGAAGCTTTCTTT. It is translated as CASSRTEATEAFF.

The chain uses TRBV7-9 and TRBJ2-5; 8 bases map to TRBD1. Losses at the gene ends were 3 bases for V and 5 bases for J; bases not matched to a gene: 14. CDR3 size: 17 residues. From germline, CDR1 is SEHNR and CDR2 FQNEAQ (reference sequence). The chain's CDR3 is CASSFLVGTGFLETQYF. In DNA, the CDR3 is TGTGCCAGCAGCTTTTTGGTTGGGACAGGCTTTTTGGAGACCCAGTACTTC.

The rearrangement uses TRBV5-1 and TRBJ1-1; D possibly corresponds to TRBD1 (5 bases). This CDR3 is 16 amino acids long. Germline CDR1 SGHRS, CDR2 YFSETQ. With 0 bases removed from V and 4 bases from J, the gap between germline ends came to 16 bases. The CDR3 DNA sequence: TGCGCCAGCAGCTTGGCCCCAGAAGTTAGGGGCACTGAAGCTTTCTTT. This codes for CASSLAPEVRGTEAFF.

The chain uses TRBV19 and TRBJ1-2; 7 positions match TRBD1. The length of the CDR3 is 18 residues. V dropped 4 bases and J dropped 3; count of bases not matched to a gene: 17. The germline CDR1 and CDR2 sequences are LNHDA and SQIVND (reference sequence). The CDR3 protein is CASSTLGQAAGVYYGYTF. The CDR3 nucleotides are TGTGCCAGTAGTACCCTCGGACAGGCGGCAGGTGTTTACTATGGCTACACCTTC.

In this sample, this clone turned up a few times. The J gene is TRBJ1-2, the V gene TRBV29-1; the D gene is possibly TRBD1 (5 bases). This CDR3 comprises 15 residues. CDR1 is SQVTM, CDR2 ANQGSEA, per germline. V was pared by 1 base and J by 7 bases, with 19 bases between. The CDR3 here is CSVEVGTLGWGGYTF. CDR3 sequence (DNA): TGCAGCGTTGAAGTGGGGACTTTGGGGTGGGGTGGCTACACCTTC. The full variable domain, in which reference TRBV29-1 and TRBJ1-2 provide the parts outside the CDR3, is SAVISQKPSRDICQRGTSLTIQCQVDSQVTMMFWYRQQPGQSLTLIATANQGSEATYESGFVIDKFPISRPNLTFSTLTVSNMSPEDSSIYLCSVEVGTLGWGGYTFGSGTRLTVV.

This clone was seen once. The chain uses TRBV24-1 and TRBJ2-3; D gene unclear. This CDR3 is 14 amino acids long. Trimming shortened V by 3 bases and J by 0 bases, and 6 bases separated the two germline ends. Germline V lookup: CDR1 KGHDR, CDR2 SFDVKD. The CDR3 bases are TGTGCCACCAGTGATGGCACAAGCACAGATACGCAGTATTTT. Its protein product is CATSDGTSTDTQYF.

The chain employs TRBV27 and TRBJ2-7; TRBD2 matches at 14 bases. V was pared by 2 bases and J by 6 bases, with 0 bases of the junction left unmatched. CDR1 MNHEY and CDR2 SMNVEV come from the germline V gene (reference sequence). The CDR3 covers 14 residues. The CDR3 here is CASSLGTSGGEQYF. Here the CDR3 DNA reads TGTGCCAGCAGTTTAGGGACTAGCGGGGGCGAGCAGTACTTC.

The J gene is TRBJ1-2, the V gene TRBV5-1; TRBD1 aligns across 10 bases. The ends lost 3 bases at V and 8 bases at J; junction bases unmatched: 13. The CDR3 extends over 16 amino acids. Germline loops: CDR1 SGHRS, CDR2 YFSETQ. The CDR3 reads CASSSHPETGGWGYTF. For the CDR3, the DNA is TGCGCCAGCAGCTCCCACCCAGAGACAGGGGGCTGGGGCTACACCTTC.

The rearrangement uses TRBV28 and TRBJ1-1; D is undetermined. Per germline, CDR1 MDHEN and CDR2 SYDVKM. The CDR3 loop spans 12 amino acids. The ends were cut back, 1 base at V and 9 bases at J, with 9 bases in the middle. The CDR3 region has the DNA TGTGCCAGCAGTTTATCAGGTAGGAAAGCTTTCTTT. This encodes CASSLSGRKAFF.

This chain uses TRBV7-6 with TRBJ2-4; 7 bases align to TRBD1. Looked up from germline, CDR1 is SGHVS and CDR2 is FNYEAQ. The CDR3 sequence is 17 residues long. Unmatched junction bases numbered 10, after V lost 5 bases and J lost 0 bases. Written as DNA, the CDR3 is TGTGCCAGCAGCCCCCAAGGGGGCAGGGAAGCCAAAAACATTCAGTACTTC. Its translation is CASSPQGGREAKNIQYF.

This chain joins TRBV10-3 and TRBJ1-4, with TRBD1 identical over 9 bases. Unmatched junction bases numbered 6, after V lost 6 bases and J lost 7 bases. The CDR3 contains 14 residues. Germline assignment: CDR1 ENHRY and CDR2 SYGVKD. The CDR3 region has the DNA TGTGCCATCAGAGGTCAGGGACAGGGTGAAAAACTGTTTTTT. Encoded protein: CAIRGQGQGEKLFF.

J is TRBJ1-3 and V is TRBV11-2; 7 bases line up with TRBD1. J lost 0 bases, V lost 4 bases, and 3 bases had no gene match. Looked up from germline, CDR1 is SGHAT and CDR2 is FQNNGV. The CDR3 runs to 15 residues. DNA for the CDR3: TGTGCCAGCAGCTCGACAGGGTACTCTGGAAACACCATATATTTT. Translating it yields CASSSTGYSGNTIYF.

The genes are TRBV7-7 and TRBJ2-5, with D perhaps matching TRBD1 (5 bases). Trimming left V 5 bases short and J 8 bases short, with 12 bases between. The CDR3 runs 12 residues. Germline V gene lookup returns CDR1 SSHAT and CDR2 FNYEAQ (reference sequence). CDR3 in DNA: TGTGCCAGCAGCCCCGGACGGACAACCCAGTACTTC. This gives the protein CASSPGRTTQYF.

This chain joins TRBV28 and TRBJ2-1, with TRBD2 identical over 8 bases. V shed 10 bases and J 4 bases; nucleotides not matched to a gene: 36. The CDR3 length is 23 residues. Germline V CDR1 and CDR2: MDHEN, SYDVKM. DNA of the CDR3: TGTGCCAAACTCCCACCGGGGTATGCGGGGGGATACATTGGTGTTTTCGGATACAATGAGCAGTTCTTC. Amino acid sequence: CAKLPPGYAGGYIGVFGYNEQFF.

The chain is built from TRBV27 and TRBJ2-7, with D perhaps TRBD1 (5 bases). CDR1 MNHEY and CDR2 SMNVEV come from the germline V gene (reference sequence). V was shortened by 6 bases and J by 4 bases, with 10 bases between the two germline ends. The length of the CDR3 is 12 residues. The CDR3 coding sequence is TGTGCCAGCAGCCGCCAGGGTTACGAGCAGTACTTC. It encodes CASSRQGYEQYF.

This clone was picked up one time. The chain employs TRBV9 and TRBJ2-4; 9 nucleotides align to TRBD2. The CDR3 covers 16 residues. Looked up from germline, CDR1 is SGDLS and CDR2 is YYNGEE. The V gene end was trimmed by 0 bases and the J gene end by 9 bases; junction bases not matched to a gene: 10. This chain's CDR3 is CASSVGQLAGQTIQYF. In nucleotides, the CDR3 is TGTGCCAGCAGCGTAGGGCAACTAGCGGGTCAGACCATTCAGTACTTC.

This clone came up once. The sample holds other DNA sequences that translate to the same CDR3. This chain uses TRBV12-5 with TRBJ1-5; 8 positions match TRBD1. With V trimmed by 1 base and J by 5 bases, 1 base remained unmatched. CDR3 size: 14 residues. Germline V lookup: CDR1 LGHNT, CDR2 FRNRAP. As DNA, the CDR3 is TGTGCTAGTGGTTTGGGACAGGGGTATCAGCCCCAGCATTTT. Encoded protein: CASGLGQGYQPQHF.

CDR3 in amino acids: CASSLPRQVFRNQPQHF. CDR3 nucleotides: TGTGCCAGCAGCTTACCCCGACAGGTTTTTCGCAATCAGCCCCAGCATTTT. The chain carries TRBV7-3 and TRBJ1-5, with D possibly being TRBD1 (6 bases). CDR3 length: 17 amino acids. The V and J ends lost 2 bases and 2 bases respectively, with 16 bases between them. Germline V gives CDR1 SGHTA, CDR2 FQGTGA.

The chain links TRBV6-5 to TRBJ1-1, with 7 bases lining up with TRBD1. This CDR3 region has 15 residues. J was trimmed by 1 base and V by 7 bases; bases with no gene match: 9. Per germline, CDR1 MNHEY and CDR2 SVGAGI. The CDR3 bases are TGTGCCAGCAAACCCAGGGGACAGTCGAACACTGAAGCTTTCTTT. Its protein is CASKPRGQSNTEAFF.

A few counts support this clone. J is TRBJ2-2 and V is TRBV7-3; possible D gene TRBD2, 6 bases. Trimming stripped 5 bases from V and 6 bases from J, with 22 bases between. Looked up from germline, CDR1 is SGHTA and CDR2 is FQGTGA. This CDR3 is built from 17 residues. The CDR3 loop is CASSPNGGRVISGELFF. CDR3 nucleotides: TGTGCCAGCAGCCCGAACGGGGGACGGGTGATCTCCGGGGAGCTGTTTTTT.

This clone was recorded once. Written as DNA, the CDR3 is TGTGCCAGCAGTTACTCCGGGACAAGCGGCCGTCTAGGCTACACCTTC. Translating gives CASSYSGTSGRLGYTF. The chain has TRBV6-5 and TRBJ1-2, with D possibly matching TRBD1 (6 bases). Germline loops: CDR1 MNHEY, CDR2 SVGAGI. The CDR3 consists of 16 residues. The V gene lost 0 bases and the J gene lost 8 bases, with 19 bases spanning the gap.

This chain links TRBV30 with TRBJ1-1, with 7 bases aligning to TRBD1. The CDR3 totals 14 residues. Unmatched junction bases numbered 9, after V lost 4 bases and J lost 4 bases. Germline CDR1 GTSNPN, CDR2 SVGIG (reference sequence). The CDR3 nucleotides read TGTGCCTGGAATTCGGGGCAGGGGGGCACTGAAGCTTTCTTT. It is translated as CAWNSGQGGTEAFF.

This chain connects TRBV7-3 to TRBJ1-2; D uncertain. This CDR3 is 18 amino acids long. Germline V lookup: CDR1 SGHTA, CDR2 FQGTGA. V was clipped by 4 bases and J by 4 bases, with 25 bases between them. Written as DNA, the CDR3 is TGTGCCAGCAGCTCCCAACCCGGCGGGAGGCTCCTAGCCTATGGCTACACCTTC. It specifies CASSSQPGGRLLAYGYTF.

This clone was recorded once. This rearrangement joins TRBV11-2 to TRBJ1-1, with TRBD1 matching over 7 bases. From germline, CDR1 is SGHAT and CDR2 FQNNGV. V trimming: 6 bases; J trimming: 4 bases; junction bases outside the gene matches: 11. This CDR3 contains 15 residues. The CDR3, as DNA: TGTGCCAGCAGGTCACAGGGGACTCCCGGCACTGAAGCTTTCTTT. The encoded protein is CASRSQGTPGTEAFF.

About this clone: The same CDR3 is also encoded by other DNA sequences in this sample. V and J are TRBV27 and TRBJ2-7; 7 bases agree with TRBD1. The CDR3 is made up of 15 amino acids. Germline V gene data show CDR1 as MNHEY and CDR2 as SMNVEV (reference sequence). V lost 3 bases, J lost 1 base, and 6 bases stayed unmatched. The CDR3 bases are TGTGCCAGCAGTTTTCGATACAGGGGTTCCTACGAGCAGTACTTC. Encoded protein: CASSFRYRGSYEQYF.

This clone was seen a few times. The J gene is TRBJ2-7, the V gene TRBV9, with D perhaps TRBD1 (6 bases). CDR3 length: 15 residues. With 4 bases removed from V and 0 bases from J, the gap between germline ends came to 14 bases. Germline values: CDR1 SGDLS, CDR2 YYNGEE. DNA for the CDR3: TGTGCCAGCAGCCCCCGGGACATGAGCTCCTACGAGCAGTACTTC. Translation: CASSPRDMSSYEQYF.